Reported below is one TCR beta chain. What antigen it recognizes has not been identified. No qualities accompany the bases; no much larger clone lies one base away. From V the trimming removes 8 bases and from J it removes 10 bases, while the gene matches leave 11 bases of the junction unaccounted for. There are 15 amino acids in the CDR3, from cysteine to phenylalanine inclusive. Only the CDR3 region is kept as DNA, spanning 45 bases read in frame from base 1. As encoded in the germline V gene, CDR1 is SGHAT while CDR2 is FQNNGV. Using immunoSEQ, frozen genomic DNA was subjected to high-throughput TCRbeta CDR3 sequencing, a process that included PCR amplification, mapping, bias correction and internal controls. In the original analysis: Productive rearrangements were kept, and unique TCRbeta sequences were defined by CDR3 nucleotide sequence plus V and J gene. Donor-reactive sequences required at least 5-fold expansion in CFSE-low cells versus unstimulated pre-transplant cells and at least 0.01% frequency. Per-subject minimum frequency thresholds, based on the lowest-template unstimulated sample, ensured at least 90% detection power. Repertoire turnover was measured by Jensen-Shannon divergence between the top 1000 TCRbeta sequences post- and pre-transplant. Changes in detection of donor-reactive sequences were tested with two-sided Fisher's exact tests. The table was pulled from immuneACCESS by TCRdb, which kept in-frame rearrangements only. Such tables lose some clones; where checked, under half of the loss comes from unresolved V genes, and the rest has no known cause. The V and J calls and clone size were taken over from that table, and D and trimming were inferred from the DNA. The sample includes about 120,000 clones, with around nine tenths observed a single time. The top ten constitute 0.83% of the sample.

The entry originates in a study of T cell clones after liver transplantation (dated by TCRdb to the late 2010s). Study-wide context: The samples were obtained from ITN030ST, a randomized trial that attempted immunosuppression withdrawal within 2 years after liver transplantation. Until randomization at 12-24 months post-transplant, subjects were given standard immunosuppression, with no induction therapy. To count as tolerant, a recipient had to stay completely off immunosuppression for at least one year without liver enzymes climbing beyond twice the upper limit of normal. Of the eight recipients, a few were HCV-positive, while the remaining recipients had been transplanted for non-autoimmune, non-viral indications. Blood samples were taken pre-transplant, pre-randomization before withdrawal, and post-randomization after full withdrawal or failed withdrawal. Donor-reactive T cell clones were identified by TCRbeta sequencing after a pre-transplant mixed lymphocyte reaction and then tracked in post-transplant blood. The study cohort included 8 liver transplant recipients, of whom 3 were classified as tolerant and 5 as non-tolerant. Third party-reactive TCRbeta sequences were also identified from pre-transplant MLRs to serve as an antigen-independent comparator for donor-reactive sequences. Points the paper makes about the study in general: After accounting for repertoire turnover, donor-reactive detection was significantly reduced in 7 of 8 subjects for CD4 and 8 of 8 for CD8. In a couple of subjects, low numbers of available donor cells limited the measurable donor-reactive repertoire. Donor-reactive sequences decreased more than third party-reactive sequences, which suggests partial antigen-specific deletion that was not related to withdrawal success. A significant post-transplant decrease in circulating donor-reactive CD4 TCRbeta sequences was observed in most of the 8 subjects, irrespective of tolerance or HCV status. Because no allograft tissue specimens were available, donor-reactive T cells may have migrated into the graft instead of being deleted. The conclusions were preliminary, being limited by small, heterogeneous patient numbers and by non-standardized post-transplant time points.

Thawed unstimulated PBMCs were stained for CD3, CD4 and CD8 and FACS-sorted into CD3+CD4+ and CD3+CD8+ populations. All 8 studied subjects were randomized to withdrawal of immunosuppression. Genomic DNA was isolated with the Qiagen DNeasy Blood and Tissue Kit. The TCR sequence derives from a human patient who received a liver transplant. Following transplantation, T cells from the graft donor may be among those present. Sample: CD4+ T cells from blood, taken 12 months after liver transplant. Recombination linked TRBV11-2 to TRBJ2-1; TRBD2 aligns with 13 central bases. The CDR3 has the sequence CASGNGLAGVGEQFF. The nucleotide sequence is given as TGTGCCAGCGGAAACGGACTAGCGGGAGTTGGGGAGCAGTTCTTC.